These 17 T cell receptor beta chains were sequenced from one sample in a study of beta chain features in type 1 diabetes. Their recognized antigens are unknown. Findings and limits, study-wide: In every one of the four CD4+ subsets, TCRB CDR3s were moderately but significantly shorter in Type 1 diabetes patients.

The authors reverse transcribed all of the isolated RNA, so sequencing captured expressed TCRB transcripts. Here immunoSEQ multiplex PCR was the method, and the copy in TCRdb shows in-frame clones only, minus some. The sample has 500,000 to 650,000 clones, under 15% seen once. Sequencing input: naive CD4+ T cells from blood. These receptors were obtained from a man aged 25-45 years with type 1 diabetes.

This clone was counted only a few times. The sample has other DNA sequences that encode this CDR3 too. J is TRBJ1-6 and V is TRBV29-1; TRBD1 might be the D (6 bases). The CDR3 covers 13 residues. Germline assignment: CDR1 SQVTM and CDR2 ANQGSEA. The V end lost 4 bases, the J end lost 3 bases, and 7 bases lay between the germline ends. The CDR3 here is CSVGTDYNSPLHF. DNA of the CDR3: TGCAGCGTTGGGACAGACTATAATTCACCCCTCCACTTT.

This clone turned up a few times. The V call is TRBV10-3, the J call TRBJ1-5, with D hard to call. Per the germline V gene, CDR1 is ENHRY and CDR2 is SYGVKD. V lost 7 bases and J 3 bases, leaving 10 bases between the germline ends. CDR3 size: 13 residues. CDR3 nucleotide sequence: TGTGCCATCACTCAATCTTTCAATCAGCCCCAGCATTTT. Translated, it gives CAITQSFNQPQHF.

The chain is built from TRBV7-9 and TRBJ2-5; tentatively, D is TRBD2 (5 bases). This CDR3 has 14 amino acids. V lost 0 bases to trimming and J lost 5 bases, with 10 bases between them. Germline-derived CDR1 and CDR2 are SEHNR and FQNEAQ (reference sequence). The CDR3 bases are TGTGCCAGCAGCTTAGCAAGTCCTAGCGAGACCCAGTACTTC. Its protein product is CASSLASPSETQYF.

The J gene is TRBJ2-7, the V gene TRBV7-2; perhaps TRBD2 as D (5 bases). The CDR3 runs to 14 residues. Trimming left V 5 bases short and J 2 bases short, with 13 bases between. From germline, CDR1 is SGHTA and CDR2 FQGNSA. CDR3 in amino acids: CASSGTRVAYEQYF. The CDR3, as DNA: TGTGCCAGCAGCGGAACTAGAGTTGCCTACGAGCAGTACTTC.

The chain joins TRBV25-1 to TRBJ1-6; TRBD1 might be the D (5 bases). This CDR3 spans 16 amino acids. CDR1 and CDR2 from the germline V gene are MGHDK and SYGVNS. The V gene lost 11 bases and the J gene lost 7 bases, with 24 bases spanning the gap. CDR3 protein: CASQGKGITGNSPLHF. CDR3 DNA: TGTGCCTCCCAAGGGAAGGGGATTACTGGGAATTCACCCCTCCACTTT.

This rearrangement joins TRBV9 to TRBJ2-5, with D possibly being TRBD1 (6 bases). The CDR3 runs 15 residues. The germline V gene encodes CDR1 SGDLS and CDR2 YYNGEE. Trimming took 4 bases from V and 4 from J, leaving 17 bases between them. In nucleotides, the CDR3 is TGTGCCAGCAGCCCAGGGGCAGGGTCGACAGAGACCCAGTACTTC. Amino acids: CASSPGAGSTETQYF. Looking up the rest from reference TRBV9 and TRBJ2-5 gives the full variable domain: DSGVTQTPKHLITATGQRVTLRCSPRSGDLSVYWYQQSLDQGLQFLIQYYNGEERAKGNILERFSAQQFPDLHSELNLSSLELGDSALYFCASSPGAGSTETQYFGPGTRLLVL.

There are a few counts of this clone. The chain combines TRBV9 with TRBJ2-5; 10 bases align to TRBD1. Germline V gives CDR1 SGDLS, CDR2 YYNGEE. The CDR3 consists of 16 residues. V shed 1 base, J shed 4 bases, and the junction held 7 bases outside the gene matches. The CDR3 region has the DNA TGTGCCAGCAGCGTAACCCCGACAGGGGGCGGAGAGACCCAGTACTTC. It codes for CASSVTPTGGGETQYF.

The CDR3 region has the DNA TGTGCCAGCAGTTCACGGGAGAACTATGGCTACACCTTC. It translates to CASSSRENYGYTF. The gene calls are TRBV28 and TRBJ1-2; no firm D call. V lost 4 bases and J 2 bases, leaving 8 bases between the germline ends. The CDR3 spans 13 residues. Germline loops: CDR1 MDHEN, CDR2 SYDVKM.

As concerns this clone: Other DNA variants within this sample encode the same CDR3. This rearrangement joins TRBV4-3 to TRBJ1-3; TRBD1 matches at 8 bases. Germline CDR1 and CDR2: LGHNA and YSLEER. CDR3 length: 16 amino acids. Trimming at V came to 1 base and at J to 0 bases, leaving 2 bases not matched to a gene. The DNA of the CDR3 is TGCGCCAGCAGCCAAGGGACAGGGAACTCTGGAAACACCATATATTTT. This sequence encodes CASSQGTGNSGNTIYF.

V usage is TRBV5-8 and J usage is TRBJ1-1; 9 bases map to TRBD1. CDR1 is SGHTS, CDR2 YDEGEE, per germline. The CDR3 length is 16 residues. With 2 bases clipped from V and 0 bases from J, the junction kept 5 bases outside the gene matches. CDR3 in amino acids: CASSFWTGVLNTEAFF. DNA for the CDR3: TGTGCCAGCAGCTTCTGGACAGGGGTGTTGAACACTGAAGCTTTCTTT.

In this sample, this clone turned up a few times. The chain carries TRBV6-5 and TRBJ2-1; D is possibly TRBD1 (6 bases). The CDR3 extends over 13 amino acids. Looked up from germline, CDR1 is MNHEY and CDR2 is SVGAGI. V dropped 6 bases and J dropped 7 bases, with 13 bases sitting between them. DNA for the CDR3: TGTGCCAGCAGAATCGGACAGAGGAATGAGCAGTTCTTC. Translating gives CASRIGQRNEQFF.

The chain joins TRBV5-1 to TRBJ2-2; 11 bases are a match to TRBD2. The CDR3 consists of 17 residues. V lost 0 bases and J lost 6; bases outside the gene matches: 7. Germline values: CDR1 SGHRS, CDR2 YFSETQ. CDR3 sequence: CASSLAGLAGAAGELFF. In DNA, the CDR3 is TGCGCCAGCAGCTTGGCTGGACTAGCGGGCGCCGCCGGGGAGCTGTTTTTT.

This clone was detected only a few times. The same CDR3 also results from other DNA sequences found in this sample. CDR3 in DNA: TGTGCCAGCAGCTTGGCGGGGAACAATGAGCAGTTCTTC. This translates into CASSLAGNNEQFF. The V call is TRBV11-2, the J call TRBJ2-1; TRBD2 might be the D (6 bases). CDR3 length: 13 residues. CDR1 is SGHAT and CDR2 is FQNNGV in the germline V gene. V shed 3 bases and J shed 5 bases, with 8 bases lying between them. Full variable domain (remainder filled in from reference TRBV11-2 and TRBJ2-1): EAGVAQSPRYKIIEKRQSVAFWCNPISGHATLYWYQQILGQGPKLLIQFQNNGVVDDSQLPKDRFSAERLKGVDSTLKIQPAKLEDSAVYLCASSLAGNNEQFFGPGTRLTVL.

The chain uses TRBV7-2 and TRBJ2-4, with D uncertain. The germline V gene has CDR1 SGHTA and CDR2 FQGNSA. This CDR3 has 15 residues. V was clipped by 2 bases and J by 5 bases, with 13 bases between them. The CDR3: CASSLSADPENIQYF. As DNA, the CDR3 is TGTGCCAGCAGCTTATCTGCGGACCCAGAAAACATTCAGTACTTC. Combining the CDR3 with reference TRBV7-2 and TRBJ2-4 gives the whole variable domain GAGVSQSPSNKVTEKGKDVELRCDPISGHTALYWYRQSLGQGLEFLIYFQGNSAPDKSGLPSDRFSAERTGGSVSTLTIQRTQQEDSAVYLCASSLSADPENIQYFGAGTRLSVL.

This clone has only a few counts. The J gene is TRBJ1-1, the V gene TRBV2; D gene uncertain. V was clipped by 9 bases and J by 4 bases, with 12 bases between them. The germline gives CDR1 SNHLY, CDR2 FYNNEI. This CDR3 is 12 amino acids long. The CDR3 nucleotides are TGTGCCAGGGTTTCAGTAGGCACTGAAGCTTTCTTT. Its translation: CARVSVGTEAFF.

In its sample, this clone was seen a few times. The chain links TRBV4-3 to TRBJ1-2; 8 bases are a match to TRBD1. Germline V CDR1 and CDR2: LGHNA, YSLEER. The CDR3 is 17 residues long. The V segment lost 1 base and the J segment 2 bases; nucleotides outside the gene matches: 9. In DNA form, the CDR3 reads TGCGCCAGCAGCCAAGGGTCGGGACAGGCCCGGAACTATGGCTACACCTTC. Protein product: CASSQGSGQARNYGYTF.

This clone has just a few counts. The CDR3 region is CATGTGVDYEQYF. In DNA form, the CDR3 reads TGTGCCACCGGGACAGGGGTGGACTACGAGCAGTACTTC. The rearrangement joins TRBV10-3 to TRBJ2-7, with 10 nucleotides matching TRBD1. The V gene's germline CDR1 is ENHRY and CDR2 SYGVKD. Trimming at V came to 10 bases and at J to 3 bases, leaving 6 bases not matched to a gene. CDR3 length: 13 amino acids.